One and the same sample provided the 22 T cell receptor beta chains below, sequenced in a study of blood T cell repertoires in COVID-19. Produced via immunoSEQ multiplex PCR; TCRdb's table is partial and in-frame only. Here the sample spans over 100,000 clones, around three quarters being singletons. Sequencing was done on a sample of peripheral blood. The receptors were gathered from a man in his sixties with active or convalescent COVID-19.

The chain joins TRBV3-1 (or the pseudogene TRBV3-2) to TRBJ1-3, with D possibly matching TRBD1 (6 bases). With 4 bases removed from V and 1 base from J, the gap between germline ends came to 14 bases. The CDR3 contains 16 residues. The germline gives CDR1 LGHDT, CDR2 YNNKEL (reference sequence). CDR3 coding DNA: TGTGCCAGCAGCCGTGGCGGGGGGCAATCTGGAAACACCATATATTTT. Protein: CASSRGGGQSGNTIYF.

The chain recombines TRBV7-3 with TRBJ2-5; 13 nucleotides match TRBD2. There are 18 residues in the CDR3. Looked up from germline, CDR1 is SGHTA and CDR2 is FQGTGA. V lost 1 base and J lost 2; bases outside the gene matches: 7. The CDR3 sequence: CASSLNGLAGEGQETQYF. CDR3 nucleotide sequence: TGTGCCAGCAGCTTAAATGGACTAGCGGGAGAAGGACAAGAGACCCAGTACTTC.

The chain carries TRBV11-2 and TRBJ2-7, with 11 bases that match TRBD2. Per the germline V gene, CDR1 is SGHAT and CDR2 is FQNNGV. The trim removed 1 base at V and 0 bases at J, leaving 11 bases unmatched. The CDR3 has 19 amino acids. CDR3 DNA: TGTGCCAGCAGCTTAGTTTTCCCGATCGGGACTAGCGGCTCCTACGAGCAGTACTTC. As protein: CASSLVFPIGTSGSYEQYF.

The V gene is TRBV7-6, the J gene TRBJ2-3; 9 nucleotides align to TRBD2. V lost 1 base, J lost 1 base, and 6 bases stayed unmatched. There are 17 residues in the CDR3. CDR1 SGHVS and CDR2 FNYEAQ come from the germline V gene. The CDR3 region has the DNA TGTGCCAGCAGCTTAGAATTAGCGGGAGCGGGCACAGATACGCAGTATTTT. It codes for CASSLELAGAGTDTQYF.

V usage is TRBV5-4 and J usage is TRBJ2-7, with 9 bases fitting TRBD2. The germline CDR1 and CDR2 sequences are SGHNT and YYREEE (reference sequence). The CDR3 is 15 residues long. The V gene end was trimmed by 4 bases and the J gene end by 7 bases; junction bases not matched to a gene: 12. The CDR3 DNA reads TGTGCCAGCAGCCTTCAGCGGGAGGCCATGGGAGAGCAGTACTTC. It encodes CASSLQREAMGEQYF.

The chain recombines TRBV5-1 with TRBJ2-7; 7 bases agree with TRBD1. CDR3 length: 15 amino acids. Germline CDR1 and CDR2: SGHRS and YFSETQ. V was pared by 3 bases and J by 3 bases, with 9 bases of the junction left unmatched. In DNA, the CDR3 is TGCGCCAGCAGCTACACCGGGACAGCCGACTACGAGCAGTACTTC. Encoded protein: CASSYTGTADYEQYF.

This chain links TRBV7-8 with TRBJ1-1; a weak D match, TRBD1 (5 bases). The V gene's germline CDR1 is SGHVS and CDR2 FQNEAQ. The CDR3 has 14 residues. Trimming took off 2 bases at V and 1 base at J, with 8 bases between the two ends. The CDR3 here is CASSLRQTNTEAFF. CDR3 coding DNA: TGTGCCAGCAGCTTACGACAGACGAACACTGAAGCTTTCTTT.

The DNA of the CDR3 is TGTGCCAGCAGTTACTTTTCAACTAGCAATTACAATGAGCAGTTCTTC. Its protein product is CASSYFSTSNYNEQFF. The rearrangement joins TRBV6-5 to TRBJ2-1; D may be TRBD2 (6 bases). The CDR3 contains 16 residues. The ends were cut back, 1 base at V and 4 bases at J, with 14 bases in the middle. Germline V lookup: CDR1 MNHEY, CDR2 SVGAGI.

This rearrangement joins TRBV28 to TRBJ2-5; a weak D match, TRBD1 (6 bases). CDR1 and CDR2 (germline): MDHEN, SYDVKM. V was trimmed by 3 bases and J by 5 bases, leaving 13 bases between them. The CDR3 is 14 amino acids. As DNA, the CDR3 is TGTGCCAGCAGTTTCACAGGGTTTGGGGAGACCCAGTACTTC. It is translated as CASSFTGFGETQYF.

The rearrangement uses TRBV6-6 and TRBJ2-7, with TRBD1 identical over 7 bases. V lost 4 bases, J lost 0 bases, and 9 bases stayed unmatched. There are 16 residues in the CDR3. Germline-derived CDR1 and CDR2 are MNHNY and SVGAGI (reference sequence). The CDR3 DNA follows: TGTGCCAGCAGTTTATACAGGGGACCAGGCTCCTACGAGCAGTACTTC. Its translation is CASSLYRGPGSYEQYF.

This CDR3 is CASSSRLAQGKNIQYF. CDR3 nucleotides: TGTGCCAGCAGCTCTAGACTAGCCCAGGGGAAAAACATTCAGTACTTC. The J gene is TRBJ2-4, the V gene TRBV7-9; the D gene is possibly TRBD2 (7 bases). Trimming took off 4 bases at V and 4 bases at J, with 17 bases between the two ends. The CDR3 is made up of 16 amino acids. The germline V gene has CDR1 SEHNR and CDR2 FQNEAQ (reference sequence).

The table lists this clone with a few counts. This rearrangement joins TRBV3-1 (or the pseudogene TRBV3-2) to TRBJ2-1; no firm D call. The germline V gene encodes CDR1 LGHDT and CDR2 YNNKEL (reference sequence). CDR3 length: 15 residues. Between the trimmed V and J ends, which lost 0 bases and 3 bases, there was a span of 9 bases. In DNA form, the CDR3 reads TGTGCCAGCAGCCAAGATATAGGAGACTACAATGAGCAGTTCTTC. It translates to CASSQDIGDYNEQFF.

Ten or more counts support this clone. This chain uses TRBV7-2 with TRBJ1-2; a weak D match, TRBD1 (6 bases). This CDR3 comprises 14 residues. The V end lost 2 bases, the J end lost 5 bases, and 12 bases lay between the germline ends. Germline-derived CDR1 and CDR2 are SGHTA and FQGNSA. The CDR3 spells CASSLMQGMYGYTF. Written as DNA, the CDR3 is TGTGCCAGCAGCTTAATGCAGGGGATGTATGGCTACACCTTC.

The CDR3 region is CASSFSAGGYTDTQYF. The CDR3 region has the DNA TGTGCCAGCAGCTTTTCGGCGGGAGGGTACACAGATACGCAGTATTTT. The chain links TRBV13 to TRBJ2-3; 9 positions match TRBD2. J gave up 2 bases and V 3 bases, and 6 bases lay outside the gene matches. The CDR3 sequence is 16 residues long. Per the germline V gene, CDR1 is PRHDT and CDR2 is FYEKMQ (reference sequence).

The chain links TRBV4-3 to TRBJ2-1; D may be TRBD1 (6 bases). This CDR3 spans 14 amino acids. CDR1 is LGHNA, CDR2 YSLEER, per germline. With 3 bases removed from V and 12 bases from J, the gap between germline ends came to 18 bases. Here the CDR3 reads CASSQRGIAGGQFF. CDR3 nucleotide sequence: TGCGCCAGCAGCCAGAGGGGGATAGCCGGCGGGCAGTTCTTC.

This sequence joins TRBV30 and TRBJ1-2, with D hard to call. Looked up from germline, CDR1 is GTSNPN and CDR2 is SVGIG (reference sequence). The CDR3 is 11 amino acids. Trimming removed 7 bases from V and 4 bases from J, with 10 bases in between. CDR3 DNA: TGTGCCTTGTTGAGTGGCTATGGCTACACCTTC. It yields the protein CALLSGYGYTF.

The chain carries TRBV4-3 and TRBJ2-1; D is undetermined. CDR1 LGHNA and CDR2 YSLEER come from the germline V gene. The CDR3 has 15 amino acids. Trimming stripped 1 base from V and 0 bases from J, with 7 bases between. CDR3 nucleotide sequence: TGCGCCAGCAGCCAAGCATCAGGCTCCTACAATGAGCAGTTCTTC. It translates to CASSQASGSYNEQFF.

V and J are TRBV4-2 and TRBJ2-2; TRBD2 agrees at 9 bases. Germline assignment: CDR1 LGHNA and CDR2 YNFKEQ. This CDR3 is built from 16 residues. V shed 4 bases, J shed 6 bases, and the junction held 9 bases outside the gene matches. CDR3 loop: CASSLLAGASPGELFF. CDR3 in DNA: TGTGCCAGCAGCCTTTTAGCGGGGGCCAGTCCCGGGGAGCTGTTTTTT.

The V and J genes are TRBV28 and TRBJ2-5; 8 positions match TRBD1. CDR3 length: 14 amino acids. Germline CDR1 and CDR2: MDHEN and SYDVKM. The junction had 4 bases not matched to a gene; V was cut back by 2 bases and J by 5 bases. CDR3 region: CASSLPGGGETQYF. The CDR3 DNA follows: TGTGCCAGCAGTTTACCAGGGGGCGGGGAGACCCAGTACTTC.

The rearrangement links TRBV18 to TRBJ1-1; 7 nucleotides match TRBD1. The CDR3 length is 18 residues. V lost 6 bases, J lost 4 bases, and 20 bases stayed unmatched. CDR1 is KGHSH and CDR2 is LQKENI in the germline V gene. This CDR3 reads CASSLRQGGGQGGTEAFF. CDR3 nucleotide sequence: TGTGCCAGCTCCCTCAGACAGGGCGGTGGCCAAGGAGGCACTGAAGCTTTCTTT.

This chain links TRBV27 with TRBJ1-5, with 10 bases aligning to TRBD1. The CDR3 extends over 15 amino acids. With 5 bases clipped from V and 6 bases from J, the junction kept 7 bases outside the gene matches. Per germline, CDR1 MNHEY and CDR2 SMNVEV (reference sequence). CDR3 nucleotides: TGTGCCAGCAGTCCCCGACAGGGGGCGGCTCAGCCCCAGCATTTT. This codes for CASSPRQGAAQPQHF.

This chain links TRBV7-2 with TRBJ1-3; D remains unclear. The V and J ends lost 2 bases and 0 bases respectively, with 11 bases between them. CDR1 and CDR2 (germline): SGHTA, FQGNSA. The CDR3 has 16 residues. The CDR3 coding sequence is TGTGCCAGCAGCTTACAGTCAGAACCCTCTGGAAACACCATATATTTT. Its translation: CASSLQSEPSGNTIYF.